Each of the 18 T cell receptor beta chains below was sequenced from the same sample in a study of cytomegalovirus exposure and HLA in healthy donors. With 60 Vbeta and 13 Jbeta primers, the PCR was carried out. Method: immunoSEQ multiplex PCR; TCRdb's copy keeps in-frame clones and lacks some. The top ten clones hold 9.5% to 12% of a sample with about 69,000 clones, around 68% of them seen once. The sequenced sample consisted of PBMCs. The receptors were gathered from a woman aged 30 to 39 in good health and CMV-seronegative.

The chain uses TRBV18 and TRBJ1-1; D remains unclear. This CDR3 is 15 amino acids long. V lost 6 bases, J lost 3 bases, and 17 bases lay in between. CDR1 is KGHSH and CDR2 is LQKENI in the germline V gene. The CDR3 region has the DNA TGTGCCAGCTCGCCGCGGGAGGCGGGTCACACTGAAGCTTTCTTT. Translating gives CASSPREAGHTEAFF. Filled out from reference TRBV18 and TRBJ1-1, the complete variable domain reads NAGVMQNPRHLVRRRGQEARLRCSPMKGHSHVYWYRQLPEEGLKFMVYLQKENIIDESGMPKERFSAEFPKEGPSILRIQQVVRGDSAAYFCASSPREAGHTEAFFGQGTRLTVV.

The CDR3 loop is CAWMTRETGANVLTF. CDR3 DNA: TGTGCCTGGATGACCAGGGAAACTGGGGCCAACGTCCTGACTTTC. This chain joins TRBV30 and TRBJ2-6, with D possibly being TRBD1 (5 bases). CDR3 length: 15 amino acids. From germline, CDR1 is GTSNPN and CDR2 SVGIG (reference sequence). V lost 4 bases and J lost 2, with 12 bases in between.

As DNA, the CDR3 is TGCGCCAGCAGCCGGGACAGGTATCCGTACGAGCAGTACTTC. Amino acid sequence: CASSRDRYPYEQYF. The rearrangement joins TRBV5-1 to TRBJ2-7; 8 bases fit TRBD1. The junction had 7 bases not matched to a gene; V was cut back by 4 bases and J by 4 bases. Per the germline V gene, CDR1 is SGHRS and CDR2 is YFSETQ. The length of the CDR3 is 14 residues.

This clone has more than one count but fewer than ten. The chain couples TRBV28 to TRBJ1-5; 7 nucleotides agree with TRBD1. The CDR3 has 16 amino acids. The V segment lost 1 base and the J segment 5 bases; nucleotides outside the gene matches: 8. Germline CDR1 MDHEN, CDR2 SYDVKM. The CDR3 nucleotides are TGTGCCAGCAGTTTATCGGGCAGGGACAGAGATCAGCCCCAGCATTTT. Residues: CASSLSGRDRDQPQHF.

This chain links TRBV10-3 with TRBJ2-5; maybe TRBD2 (6 bases). Looked up from germline, CDR1 is ENHRY and CDR2 is SYGVKD. This CDR3 spans 15 amino acids. Trimming pared 6 bases from V and 5 bases from J, leaving 19 bases between. Written as DNA, the CDR3 is TGTGCCATCAGCCCCTCTGGAGGGCAGGTTGAGACCCAGTACTTC. Protein sequence: CAISPSGGQVETQYF.

This clone was counted between two and nine times. The J gene is TRBJ1-1, the V gene TRBV7-2, with D uncertain. CDR1 is SGHTA, CDR2 FQGNSA, per germline. V dropped 3 bases and J dropped 11 bases, with 16 bases sitting between them. The CDR3 totals 13 residues. Written as DNA, the CDR3 is TGTGCCAGCAGCTTCATGACCGTCGGGGTCGCTTTCTTT. Protein sequence: CASSFMTVGVAFF.

The gene calls are TRBV6-5 and TRBJ1-5; D possibly corresponds to TRBD1 (6 bases). The CDR3 length is 15 residues. V gave up 8 bases and J gave up 8 bases, with 22 bases separating them. The germline V gene encodes CDR1 MNHEY and CDR2 SVGAGI. This CDR3 is CASGLPGASGEPQHF. Here the CDR3 DNA reads TGTGCCAGCGGATTGCCAGGGGCCAGCGGTGAGCCCCAGCATTTT.

This chain connects TRBV25-1 to TRBJ2-3, with 9 bases that match TRBD1. The V gene's germline CDR1 is MGHDK and CDR2 SYGVNS. After removal of 5 bases from V and 4 bases from J, the junction contained 7 bases not matched to a gene. The CDR3 loop spans 15 amino acids. This CDR3 reads CASSNGQGSADTQYF. CDR3 nucleotide sequence: TGTGCCAGCAGTAATGGACAGGGGTCCGCAGATACGCAGTATTTT.

This clone has more than one count but fewer than ten. V gene TRBV7-8 combines with J gene TRBJ1-1; TRBD1 aligns across 9 bases. The CDR3 contains 15 residues. Trimming took 3 bases from V and 11 from J; bases not matched to a gene: 13. The V gene's germline CDR1 is SGHVS and CDR2 FQNEAQ. CDR3 coding DNA: TGTGCCAGCAGCTTGCGTCGGACGGGACAGGGCAGCGCTTTCTTT. It yields the protein CASSLRRTGQGSAFF.

The chain uses TRBV4-2 and TRBJ2-1; the match to TRBD1 covers 10 bases. Germline CDR1 LGHNA, CDR2 YNFKEQ. Trimming at V came to 4 bases and at J to 7 bases, leaving 7 bases not matched to a gene. CDR3 length equals 15 residues. DNA of the CDR3: TGTGCCAGCAGCCCACCGGGACAGGGGTGGAATGAGCAGTTCTTC. Protein: CASSPPGQGWNEQFF.

This clone was seen once. The genes are TRBV11-2 and TRBJ1-6; tentative D call: TRBD1 (5 bases). The V end was cut by 5 bases, the J end by 9 bases, with 14 bases between. CDR3 length: 14 amino acids. Germline V gene sequence: CDR1 SGHAT, CDR2 FQNNGV. Here the CDR3 reads CASSLGRGSSPLHF. Here the CDR3 DNA reads TGTGCCAGCAGCCTAGGGAGGGGCTCTTCACCCCTCCACTTT.

Note on this clone: One junction end does not reproduce the germline sequence, and a read error may be involved. The genes are TRBV2 and TRBJ2-1, with 12 nucleotides matching TRBD1. The germline V gene has CDR1 SNHLY and CDR2 FYNNEI. CDR3 length: 15 amino acids. As DNA, the CDR3 is TGTGACAGCACTCGTGGGACAGGGGGCAGAAATGAGCAGTTCTTC. Protein product: CDSTRGTGGRNEQFF. Complete variable domain (other parts from reference TRBV2 and TRBJ2-1): EPEVTQTPSHQVTQMGQEVILRCVPISNHLYFYWYRQILGQKVEFLVSFYNNEISEKSEIFDDQFSVERPDGSNFTLKIRSTKLEDSAMYFCDSTRGTGGRNEQFFGPGTRLTVL.

This clone was observed a few times. The V and J genes are TRBV13 and TRBJ1-3; no clear D gene. The CDR3 has 16 amino acids. Trimming removed 1 base from V and 0 bases from J, with 10 bases in between. Germline loops: CDR1 PRHDT, CDR2 FYEKMQ (reference sequence). The CDR3 DNA is TGTGCCAGCAGCTTAGACTTGGGGAGCTCTGGAAACACCATATATTTT. Translating it yields CASSLDLGSSGNTIYF. The full variable domain, its missing parts supplied by reference TRBV13 and TRBJ1-3, is AAGVIQSPRHLIKEKRETATLKCYPIPRHDTVYWYQQGPGQDPQFLISFYEKMQSDKGSIPDRFSAQQFSDYHSELNMSSLELGDSALYFCASSLDLGSSGNTIYFGEGSWLTVV.

The rearrangement uses TRBV6-1 and TRBJ2-2; D not certain. CDR1 MNHNS and CDR2 SASEGT come from the germline V gene. With 6 bases removed from V and 4 bases from J, the gap between germline ends came to 12 bases. CDR3 length: 14 residues. In DNA, the CDR3 is TGTGCCAGCAGGGCGGAACCGAGCACCGGGGAGCTGTTTTTT. Its protein product is CASRAEPSTGELFF.

The chain couples TRBV6-5 to TRBJ1-5; D is ambiguous. The CDR3 runs 14 residues. Looked up from germline, CDR1 is MNHEY and CDR2 is SVGAGI. V gave up 6 bases and J gave up 3 bases, with 12 bases separating them. CDR3 sequence reads: CASRPPGSNQPQHF. The CDR3 nucleotides are TGTGCCAGCAGACCGCCGGGTTCCAATCAGCCCCAGCATTTT.

The J gene is TRBJ1-1, the V gene TRBV9; D remains unclear. Trimming took 0 bases from V and 3 from J, leaving 9 bases between them. The CDR3 is made up of 14 amino acids. Looked up from germline, CDR1 is SGDLS and CDR2 is YYNGEE. In DNA form, the CDR3 reads TGTGCCAGCAGCGTAGGGGCTGTGGACACTGAAGCTTTCTTT. Its protein is CASSVGAVDTEAFF.

J is TRBJ1-1 and V is TRBV6-6, with 7 bases identical to TRBD1. The CDR3 totals 12 residues. CDR1 MNHNY and CDR2 SVGAGI come from the germline V gene (reference sequence). The V gene end was trimmed by 5 bases and the J gene end by 7 bases; junction bases not matched to a gene: 4. CDR3 sequence reads: CASSAYRGEAFF. CDR3 DNA sequence: TGTGCCAGCAGTGCTTACAGGGGTGAAGCTTTCTTT.

As regards this clone: The germline gene is not matched at one end of the junction; a read error may be the cause. The chain is built from TRBV6-1 and TRBJ1-6; 7 nucleotides agree with TRBD1. The germline V gene encodes CDR1 MNHNS and CDR2 SASEGT. The length of the CDR3 is 10 residues. DNA of the CDR3: TGTGCCAGCAGTGATTGGACAGGCCTCTTT. Its translation: CASSDWTGLF.